This passage covers 25 T cell receptor beta chains from one sample sequenced in a study of vaccination effects on CD4 cells after COVID-19. Their antigens remain unidentified. TCRdb keeps only in-frame clones here, not all; method: immunoSEQ multiplex PCR. The sample carries roughly 59,000 clones, roughly 78% recorded once. Viral peptide pool expansion of antigen-specific CD4+ T cells preceded sequencing in the ViraFEST assay. After around nine days in culture, the CD4+ T cells were isolated. Each person got two doses of an mRNA SARS-CoV-2 vaccine, BNT162b2 or mRNA-1273. Source: CD4+ T cells from PBMCs cultured with HCoV-OC43 spike peptides, taken after COVID-19 vaccination. The sample's subset: HCoV-OC43 spike overlapping peptide pool stimulation. Receptor source: a human donor who received a COVID-19 vaccine.

V gene TRBV5-1 combines with J gene TRBJ2-5, with D perhaps matching TRBD2 (6 bases). The V end lost 4 bases, the J end lost 1 base, and 17 bases lay between the germline ends. The CDR3 loop spans 16 amino acids. Germline assignment: CDR1 SGHRS and CDR2 YFSETQ. The CDR3 sequence: CASSHGPWEVQETQYF. CDR3 sequence (DNA): TGCGCCAGCAGCCACGGACCTTGGGAGGTCCAAGAGACCCAGTACTTC.

The chain uses TRBV5-6 and TRBJ2-7; the D gene could be TRBD1 or TRBD2 (6 bases each). This CDR3 spans 13 amino acids. Trimming removed 2 bases from V and 5 bases from J, with 11 bases in between. Germline V CDR1 and CDR2: SGHDT, YYEEEE. The CDR3 spells CASSLGGSNEQYV. CDR3 coding DNA: TGTGCCAGCAGCTTAGGGGGGAGCAACGAGCAGTACGTC.

CDR3 sequence: CASSYKGVSYTF. CDR3 DNA sequence: TGTGCCAGCAGTTACAAGGGTGTGAGCTACACCTTC. This chain links TRBV6-5 with TRBJ1-2, with unresolved D. The V gene's germline CDR1 is MNHEY and CDR2 SVGAGI. The length of the CDR3 is 12 residues. V lost 2 bases and J lost 9, with 10 bases in between.

This clone came up once. J is TRBJ1-1 and V is TRBV19; 8 bases align to TRBD1. The CDR3 covers 11 residues. The J segment lost 11 bases and the V segment lost 8 bases, leaving 7 bases of the junction unmatched. Looked up from germline, CDR1 is LNHDA and CDR2 is SQIVND (reference sequence). As DNA, the CDR3 is TGTGCCAGTCAGGGGGCTTGGGGTGCTTTCTTT. This gives the protein CASQGAWGAFF.

The chain has TRBV2 and TRBJ1-1; the D gene is possibly TRBD1 (5 bases). V lost 4 bases to trimming and J lost 4 bases, with 13 bases between them. Looked up from germline, CDR1 is SNHLY and CDR2 is FYNNEI. The CDR3 extends over 14 amino acids. The CDR3 nucleotides are TGTGCCAGCAGTGTCGATGCGGGGGGCACTGAAGCTTTCTTT. Translating it yields CASSVDAGGTEAFF. The full variable domain, rest sourced from reference TRBV2 and TRBJ1-1, is EPEVTQTPSHQVTQMGQEVILRCVPISNHLYFYWYRQILGQKVEFLVSFYNNEISEKSEIFDDQFSVERPDGSNFTLKIRSTKLEDSAMYFCASSVDAGGTEAFFGQGTRLTVV.

This rearrangement joins TRBV16 to TRBJ2-1; TRBD2 matches at 9 bases. The CDR3 totals 16 residues. J was trimmed by 0 bases and V by 3 bases; bases with no gene match: 3. CDR1 and CDR2 (germline): KGHSY, FQNENV. This CDR3 is CASSQFSGGSYNEQFF. The CDR3 DNA sequence: TGTGCCAGCAGCCAGTTTAGCGGGGGCTCCTACAATGAGCAGTTCTTC.

The chain combines TRBV11-3 with TRBJ2-5; D gene uncertain. Trimming stripped 5 bases from V and 0 bases from J, with 13 bases between. This CDR3 region has 15 residues. In germline, CDR1 is SGHNT, CDR2 YENEEA. The CDR3 region has the DNA TGTGCCAGCAGCCGCGGTGGTGTCCACCAAGAGACCCAGTACTTC. It encodes CASSRGGVHQETQYF.

This clone was recorded a few times. This chain links TRBV14 with TRBJ1-6; D perhaps matches TRBD1 (5 bases). There are 17 residues in the CDR3. Deletions cut 5 bases from V and 0 bases from J, with 14 bases between. In germline, CDR1 is SGHDN, CDR2 FVKESK. The CDR3 sequence is CASSGTKPSSYNSPLHF. The DNA for the CDR3 is TGTGCCAGCAGCGGGACGAAGCCAAGCTCCTATAATTCACCCCTCCACTTT.

The sample holds a few counts of this clone. The chain carries TRBV7-3 and TRBJ2-1; TRBD2 aligns across 12 bases. From germline, CDR1 is SGHTA and CDR2 FQGTGA. The CDR3 is 15 residues long. Trimming at V came to 3 bases and at J to 6 bases, leaving 3 bases not matched to a gene. Here the CDR3 DNA reads TGTGCCAGCAGCTTCGCTAGCGGGGGGGCCAATGAGCAGTTCTTC. Protein: CASSFASGGANEQFF.

This chain uses TRBV19 with TRBJ1-1; no clear D gene. Germline V gene lookup returns CDR1 LNHDA and CDR2 SQIVND (reference sequence). This CDR3 is 13 amino acids long. Trimming pared 10 bases from V and 0 bases from J, leaving 12 bases between. The chain's CDR3 is CATREGLNTEAFF. CDR3 in DNA: TGTGCCACCCGGGAGGGCCTGAACACTGAAGCTTTCTTT.

The count of this clone is one. This chain joins TRBV18 and TRBJ1-5; D is ambiguous. Germline assignment: CDR1 KGHSH and CDR2 LQKENI. This CDR3 has 14 amino acids. V lost 6 bases and J lost 3, with 12 bases in between. The CDR3 here is CASSSGRNNQPQHF. DNA for the CDR3: TGTGCCAGCTCTTCCGGACGGAACAATCAGCCCCAGCATTTT.

V gene TRBV12-3 or TRBV12-4 combines with J gene TRBJ2-5; D gene ambiguous. CDR3 length: 11 residues. V lost 0 bases, J lost 5 bases, and 1 base lay in between. This CDR3 is CASSLAETQYF. CDR3 bases: TGTGCCAGCAGTTTAGCGGAGACCCAGTACTTC.

This chain links TRBV5-1 with TRBJ1-1; weak D call: TRBD1 (5 bases). Between the trimmed V and J ends, which lost 5 bases and 5 bases, there was a span of 19 bases. Germline loops: CDR1 SGHRS, CDR2 YFSETQ. The CDR3 extends over 15 amino acids. The CDR3 here is CASRGGGQDSTEAFF. The CDR3 nucleotides are TGCGCCAGCAGGGGGGGAGGGCAGGATAGTACTGAAGCTTTCTTT.

This clone came up once. CDR3 nucleotides: TGTGCCAGTAGTAGCAGAGGAGCGGATACGCAGTATTTT. Amino acids: CASSSRGADTQYF. J is TRBJ2-3 and V is TRBV19; no definite D call. Germline values: CDR1 LNHDA, CDR2 SQIVND (reference sequence). V was trimmed by 4 bases and J by 6 bases, leaving 11 bases between them. The length of the CDR3 is 13 residues.

CDR3 loop: CASSLGTGSTDTQYF. The CDR3 DNA follows: TGTGCCAGCAGCTTAGGGACAGGAAGCACAGATACGCAGTATTTT. This chain uses TRBV7-2 with TRBJ2-3; 7 positions agree with TRBD1. From germline, CDR1 is SGHTA and CDR2 FQGNSA. The CDR3 is 15 amino acids. Trimming at V came to 1 base and at J to 0 bases, leaving 1 base not matched to a gene. The full variable domain, in which reference TRBV7-2 and TRBJ2-3 provide the parts outside the CDR3, is GAGVSQSPSNKVTEKGKDVELRCDPISGHTALYWYRQSLGQGLEFLIYFQGNSAPDKSGLPSDRFSAERTGGSVSTLTIQRTQQEDSAVYLCASSLGTGSTDTQYFGPGTRLTVL.

This clone was recorded once. The CDR3 coding sequence is TGCGCCAGCAGACAAACCACAGGAAACACTGAAGCTTTCTTT. It encodes CASRQTTGNTEAFF. The chain uses TRBV4-1 and TRBJ1-1; perhaps TRBD1 as D (5 bases). Looked up from germline, CDR1 is MGHRA and CDR2 is YSYEKL. There are 14 residues in the CDR3. V lost 6 bases and J 2 bases, leaving 13 bases between the germline ends.

V usage is TRBV7-3 and J usage is TRBJ2-1; 8 nucleotides agree with TRBD2. Germline lookup yields CDR1 SGHTA and CDR2 FQGTGA. Trimming took 5 bases from V and 6 from J; bases not matched to a gene: 15. This CDR3 comprises 17 residues. CDR3 residues: CASSATQGGGWFNEQFF. The CDR3 nucleotides read TGTGCCAGCAGCGCGACCCAAGGCGGGGGGTGGTTCAATGAGCAGTTCTTC.

The V call is TRBV9, the J call TRBJ1-2; D is uncertain. CDR3 length equals 15 residues. V was clipped by 0 bases and J by 5 bases, with 14 bases between them. Germline V gene sequence: CDR1 SGDLS, CDR2 YYNGEE. As DNA, the CDR3 is TGTGCCAGCAGCGTAGAAGTAAGTGGGCGGTATGGCTACACCTTC. Amino acids: CASSVEVSGRYGYTF. The variable domain in full, with the rest retrieved from reference TRBV9 and TRBJ1-2, is DSGVTQTPKHLITATGQRVTLRCSPRSGDLSVYWYQQSLDQGLQFLIQYYNGEERAKGNILERFSAQQFPDLHSELNLSSLELGDSALYFCASSVEVSGRYGYTFGSGTRLTVV.

The genes are TRBV18 and TRBJ2-5; 7 nucleotides match TRBD1. Germline V gives CDR1 KGHSH, CDR2 LQKENI. V shed 3 bases and J 3 bases; nucleotides not matched to a gene: 1. This CDR3 has 13 amino acids. As DNA, the CDR3 is TGTGCCAGCTCACCCGGGACAGAAGAGACCCAGTACTTC. It is translated as CASSPGTEETQYF.

The chain has TRBV23-1 and TRBJ2-5, with D perhaps given as TRBD1 or TRBD2 (5 bases each). TRBV23-1 is given ORF status, its function remaining uncertain. V was clipped by 3 bases and J by 3 bases, with 17 bases between them. The CDR3 has 16 residues. CDR3 amino acids: CASSHPMGRLKETQYF. CDR3 nucleotide sequence: TGCGCCAGCAGTCACCCCATGGGACGCTTAAAAGAGACCCAGTACTTC.

The CDR3 DNA reads as TGTGCCAGCAGCCAAGGGACTCCACTACCCCCCTACGAGCAGTACGTC. It encodes CASSQGTPLPPYEQYV. The chain has TRBV3-1 (or the pseudogene TRBV3-2) and TRBJ2-7; a possible D gene is TRBD2 (5 bases). This CDR3 contains 16 residues. The germline gives CDR1 LGHDT, CDR2 YNNKEL (reference sequence). Deletions cut 1 base from V and 2 bases from J, with 15 bases between.

The chain uses TRBV18 and TRBJ2-1; D may be TRBD2 (6 bases). Trimming stripped 4 bases from V and 5 bases from J, with 12 bases between. The CDR3 sequence is 14 residues long. Germline V gene sequence: CDR1 KGHSH, CDR2 LQKENI. The DNA of the CDR3 is TGTGCCAGCTCACATGGCGGGGTGAACAATGAGCAGTTCTTC. Translated: CASSHGGVNNEQFF.

V and J are TRBV9 and TRBJ1-4; the match to TRBD1 covers 9 bases. Germline V CDR1 and CDR2: SGDLS, YYNGEE. Unmatched junction bases numbered 4, after V lost 2 bases and J lost 5 bases. This CDR3 is built from 15 residues. CDR3 loop: CASSVGTGTNEKLFF. CDR3 nucleotide sequence: TGTGCCAGCAGCGTTGGGACAGGGACGAATGAAAAACTGTTTTTT.

The chain combines TRBV2 with TRBJ1-1; TRBD1 matches at 8 bases. This CDR3 contains 16 residues. CDR1 and CDR2 (germline): SNHLY, FYNNEI. V shed 4 bases, J shed 3 bases, and the junction held 10 bases outside the gene matches. This chain's CDR3 is CASSVQGALSYTEAFF. The CDR3 DNA reads TGTGCCAGCAGTGTTCAGGGGGCACTAAGTTACACTGAAGCTTTCTTT.

This sequence joins TRBV18 and TRBJ2-3; 7 bases line up with TRBD1. CDR1 is KGHSH and CDR2 is LQKENI in the germline V gene. The CDR3 length is 14 residues. Unmatched junction bases numbered 5, after V lost 5 bases and J lost 3 bases. CDR3 bases: TGTGCCAGCTCAACAAACAGGGGTACAGATACGCAGTATTTT. Its translation is CASSTNRGTDTQYF. Filled out from reference TRBV18 and TRBJ2-3, the complete variable domain reads NAGVMQNPRHLVRRRGQEARLRCSPMKGHSHVYWYRQLPEEGLKFMVYLQKENIIDESGMPKERFSAEFPKEGPSILRIQQVVRGDSAAYFCASSTNRGTDTQYFGPGTRLTVL.